The source of this T cell receptor beta chain is a study of T cell repertoires in ileal Crohn's disease. Across the study: All patients had surgery for stricturing (approximately 61%) or penetrating (39%) disease. Postoperative therapy was given to about half: approximately 10 thiopurines, 15 to 20 anti-TNF agents.

Using immunoSEQ multiplex PCR, the repertoire was profiled, and TCRdb retains in-frame clones only, with some absent. Here the sample spans approximately 2,500 clones, 76% being singletons. With V trimmed by 6 bases and J by 9 bases, 16 bases remained unmatched. Per the germline V gene, CDR1 is SGHVS and CDR2 is FQNEAQ. This CDR3 is 16 amino acids long. The clonotype comes from an adult with Crohn's disease. The V and J genes are TRBV7-8 and TRBJ2-1, with TRBD1 matching over 8 bases. The sample comprised ileal tissue. The DNA for the CDR3 is TGTGCCAGCAGTTCGCGGACAGGGTCCTTCGAGGGTGAGCAGTTCTTC. Its translation is CASSSRTGSFEGEQFF.